This TCR beta chain was sequenced for a study of T-cell memory formation after mild COVID-19. V was shortened by 5 bases and J by 1 base, with 14 bases between the two germline ends. The CDR3 sequence is 15 residues long. As for this clonotype: Its antigen is not identified.

TCRdb processed the 5' RACE reads anew with MiXCR; each CDR3 protein has one entry. The table records a few hundred thousand distinct CDR3 sequences, roughly a fifth of them present only once. Study-level results: A subset of responding clones appeared in pre-infection memory, suggesting cross-reactive memory joined. A balance of CD4 and CD8 characterized clones contracting day 15 to 85, whereas later expanders leaned CD4+. Of the contracting clones, CD4+ ones lay mainly in CM and EM, and CD8+ ones in EMRA.

The sequence came from an adult woman who had mild COVID-19 (a few samples of this study predate the infection). Cell type and time point are not known. Sequenced input: PBMCs or a T cell subset sorted from them (not recorded which). The chain joins TRBV12-3 or TRBV12-4 to TRBJ1-1; tentative D call: TRBD1 (6 bases). The CDR3 here is CASSPGIQGNTEAFF. CDR3 nucleotides: TGTGCCAGCAGTCCCGGTATACAGGGGAACACTGAAGCTTTCTTT.